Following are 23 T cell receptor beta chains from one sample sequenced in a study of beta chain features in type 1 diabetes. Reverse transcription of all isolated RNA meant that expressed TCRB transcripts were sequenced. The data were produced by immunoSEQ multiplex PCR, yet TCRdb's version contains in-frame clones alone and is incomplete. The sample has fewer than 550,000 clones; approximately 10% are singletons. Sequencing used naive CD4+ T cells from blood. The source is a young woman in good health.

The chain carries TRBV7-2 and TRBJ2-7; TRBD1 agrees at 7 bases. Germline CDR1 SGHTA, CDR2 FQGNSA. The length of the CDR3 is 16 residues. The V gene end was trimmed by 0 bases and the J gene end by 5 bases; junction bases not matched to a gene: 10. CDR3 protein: CASSLASQGMGNEQYF. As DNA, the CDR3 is TGTGCCAGCAGCTTAGCCTCACAGGGGATGGGGAACGAGCAGTACTTC.

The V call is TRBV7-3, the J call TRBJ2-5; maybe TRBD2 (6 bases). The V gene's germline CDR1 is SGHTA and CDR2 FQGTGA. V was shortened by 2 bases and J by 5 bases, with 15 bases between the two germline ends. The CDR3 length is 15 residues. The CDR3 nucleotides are TGTGCCAGCAGCTTACTTTCGGGTCTAGCGGAGACCCAGTACTTC. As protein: CASSLLSGLAETQYF.

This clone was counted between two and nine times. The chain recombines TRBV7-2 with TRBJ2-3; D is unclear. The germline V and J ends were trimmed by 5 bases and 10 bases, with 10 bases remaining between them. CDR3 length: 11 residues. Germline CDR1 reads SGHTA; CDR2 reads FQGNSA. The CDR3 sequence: CASSLAFAQYF. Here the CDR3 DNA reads TGTGCCAGCAGCCTGGCGTTTGCGCAGTATTTT.

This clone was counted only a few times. The CDR3 DNA reads as TGTGCCAGCAGCTTAGGACAGGGGCGGACGCAGTATTTT. As protein: CASSLGQGRTQYF. The chain uses TRBV11-2 and TRBJ2-3, with 8 nucleotides matching TRBD1. The CDR3 has 13 amino acids. Germline CDR1 reads SGHAT; CDR2 reads FQNNGV. The V segment lost 1 base and the J segment 9 bases; nucleotides outside the gene matches: 3.

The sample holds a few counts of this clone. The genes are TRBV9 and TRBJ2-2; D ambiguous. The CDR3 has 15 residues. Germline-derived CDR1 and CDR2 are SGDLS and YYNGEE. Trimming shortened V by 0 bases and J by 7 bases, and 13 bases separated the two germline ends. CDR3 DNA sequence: TGTGCCAGCAGCGTAGCGTGGGGTCTTGACGGGGAGCTGTTTTTT. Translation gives CASSVAWGLDGELFF.

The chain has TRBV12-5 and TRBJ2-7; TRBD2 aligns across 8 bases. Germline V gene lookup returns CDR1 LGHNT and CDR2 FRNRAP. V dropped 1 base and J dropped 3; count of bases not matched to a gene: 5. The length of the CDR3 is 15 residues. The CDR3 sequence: CASGLESGRVYEQYF. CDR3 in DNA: TGTGCTAGTGGTTTGGAGAGCGGGAGAGTCTACGAGCAGTACTTC.

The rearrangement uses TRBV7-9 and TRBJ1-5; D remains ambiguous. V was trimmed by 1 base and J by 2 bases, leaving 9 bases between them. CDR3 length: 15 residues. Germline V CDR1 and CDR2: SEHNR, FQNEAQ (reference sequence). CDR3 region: CASSLGTRGNQPQHF. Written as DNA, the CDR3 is TGTGCCAGCAGCTTAGGCACTAGGGGCAATCAGCCCCAGCATTTT.

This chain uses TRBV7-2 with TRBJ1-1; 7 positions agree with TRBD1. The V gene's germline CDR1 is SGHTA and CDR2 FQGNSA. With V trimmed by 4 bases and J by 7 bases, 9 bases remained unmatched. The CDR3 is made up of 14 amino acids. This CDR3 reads CASSSQSGQVEAFF. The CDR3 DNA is TGTGCCAGCAGCTCCCAATCCGGACAGGTTGAAGCTTTCTTT.

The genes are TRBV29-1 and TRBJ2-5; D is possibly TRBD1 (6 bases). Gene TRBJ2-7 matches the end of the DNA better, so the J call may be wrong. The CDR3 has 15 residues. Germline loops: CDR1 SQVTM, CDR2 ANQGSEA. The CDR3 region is CSVEGLQGRSYEQYF. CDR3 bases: TGCAGCGTTGAGGGGCTCCAGGGGAGATCCTACGAGCAGTACTTC.

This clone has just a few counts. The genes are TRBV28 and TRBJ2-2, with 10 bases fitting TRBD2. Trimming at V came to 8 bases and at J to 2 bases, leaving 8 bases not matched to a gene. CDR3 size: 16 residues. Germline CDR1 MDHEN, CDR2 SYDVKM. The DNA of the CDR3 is TGTGCCAGCGGTAACAGGACTAGCGGAAACACCGGGGAGCTGTTTTTT. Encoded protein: CASGNRTSGNTGELFF. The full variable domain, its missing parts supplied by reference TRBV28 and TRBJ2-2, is DVKVTQSSRYLVKRTGEKVFLECVQDMDHENMFWYRQDPGLGLRLIYFSYDVKMKEKGDIPEGYSVSREKKERFSLILESASTNQTSMYLCASGNRTSGNTGELFFGEGSRLTVL.

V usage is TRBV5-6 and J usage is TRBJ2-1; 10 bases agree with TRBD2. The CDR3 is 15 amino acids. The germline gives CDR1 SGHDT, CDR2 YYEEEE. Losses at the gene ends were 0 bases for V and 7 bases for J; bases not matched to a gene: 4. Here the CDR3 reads CASSLASGSRNEQFF. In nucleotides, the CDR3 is TGTGCCAGCAGCTTGGCTAGCGGGAGTAGGAATGAGCAGTTCTTC.

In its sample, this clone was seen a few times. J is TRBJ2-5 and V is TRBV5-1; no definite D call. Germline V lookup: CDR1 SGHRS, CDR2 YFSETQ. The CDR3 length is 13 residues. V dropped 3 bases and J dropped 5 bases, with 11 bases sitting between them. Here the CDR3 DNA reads TGCGCCAGCAGCTATTTCGGTGGGGAGACCCAGTACTTC. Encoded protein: CASSYFGGETQYF. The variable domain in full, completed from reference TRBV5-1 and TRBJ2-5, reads KAGVTQTPRYLIKTRGQQVTLSCSPISGHRSVSWYQQTPGQGLQFLFEYFSETQRNKGNFPGRFSGRQFSNSRSEMNVSTLELGDSALYLCASSYFGGETQYFGPGTRLLVL.

The CDR3 spells CASRGGRAGYNEQFF. CDR3 DNA: TGTGCCAGCAGAGGTGGAAGGGCTGGATACAATGAGCAGTTCTTC. The chain joins TRBV6-1 to TRBJ2-1; no reliable D call. Trimming stripped 6 bases from V and 4 bases from J, with 16 bases between. The CDR3 runs to 15 residues. CDR1 MNHNS and CDR2 SASEGT come from the germline V gene.

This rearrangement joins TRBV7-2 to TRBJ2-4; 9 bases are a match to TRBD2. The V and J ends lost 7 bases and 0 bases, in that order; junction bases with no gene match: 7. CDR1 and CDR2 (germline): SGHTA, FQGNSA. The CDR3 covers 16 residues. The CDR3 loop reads CASTPLAGLAKNIQYF. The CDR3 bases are TGTGCCAGCACTCCACTAGCGGGCTTAGCCAAAAACATTCAGTACTTC.

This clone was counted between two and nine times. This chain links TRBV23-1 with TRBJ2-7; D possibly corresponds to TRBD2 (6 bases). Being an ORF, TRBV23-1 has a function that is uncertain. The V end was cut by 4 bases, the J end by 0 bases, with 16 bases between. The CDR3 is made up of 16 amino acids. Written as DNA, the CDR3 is TGCGCCAGCAGTCTCCCAAGGGAGGTTCTCTCCTACGAGCAGTACGTC. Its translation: CASSLPREVLSYEQYV.

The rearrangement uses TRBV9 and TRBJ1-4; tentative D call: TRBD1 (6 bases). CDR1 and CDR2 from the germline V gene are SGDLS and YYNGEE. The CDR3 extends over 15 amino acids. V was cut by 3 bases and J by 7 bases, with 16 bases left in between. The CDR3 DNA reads TGTGCCAGCAGCGGGGGGACACCCGGACGTGAAAAACTGTTTTTT. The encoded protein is CASSGGTPGREKLFF.

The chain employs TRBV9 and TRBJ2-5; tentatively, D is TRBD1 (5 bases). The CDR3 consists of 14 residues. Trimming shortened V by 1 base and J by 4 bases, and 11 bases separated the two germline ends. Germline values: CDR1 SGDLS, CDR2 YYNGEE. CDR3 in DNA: TGTGCCAGCAGCGTACAGGGCTGGGGAGAGACCCAGTACTTC. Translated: CASSVQGWGETQYF. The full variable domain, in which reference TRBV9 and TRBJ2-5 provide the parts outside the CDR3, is DSGVTQTPKHLITATGQRVTLRCSPRSGDLSVYWYQQSLDQGLQFLIQYYNGEERAKGNILERFSAQQFPDLHSELNLSSLELGDSALYFCASSVQGWGETQYFGPGTRLLVL.

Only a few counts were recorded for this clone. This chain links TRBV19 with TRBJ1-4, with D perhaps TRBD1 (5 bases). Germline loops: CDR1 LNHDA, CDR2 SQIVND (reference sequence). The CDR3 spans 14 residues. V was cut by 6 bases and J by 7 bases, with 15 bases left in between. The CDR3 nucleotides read TGTGCCAGTAGGTCGGGGACGACGGGTGAAAAACTGTTTTTT. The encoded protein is CASRSGTTGEKLFF.

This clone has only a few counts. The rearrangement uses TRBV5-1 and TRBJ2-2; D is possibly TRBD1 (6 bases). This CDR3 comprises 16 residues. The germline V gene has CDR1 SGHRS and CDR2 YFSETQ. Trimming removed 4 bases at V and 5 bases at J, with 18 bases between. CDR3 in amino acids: CASSPIPRGWTGELFF. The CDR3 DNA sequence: TGCGCCAGCAGCCCTATTCCCAGGGGTTGGACCGGGGAGCTGTTTTTT.

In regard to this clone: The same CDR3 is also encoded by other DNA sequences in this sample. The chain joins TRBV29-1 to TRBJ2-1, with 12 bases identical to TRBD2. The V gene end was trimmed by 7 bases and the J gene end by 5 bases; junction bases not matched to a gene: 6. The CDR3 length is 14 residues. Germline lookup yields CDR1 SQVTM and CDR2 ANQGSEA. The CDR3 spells CSAYGTSGHNEQFF. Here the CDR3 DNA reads TGCAGCGCCTATGGGACTAGCGGGCACAATGAGCAGTTCTTC.

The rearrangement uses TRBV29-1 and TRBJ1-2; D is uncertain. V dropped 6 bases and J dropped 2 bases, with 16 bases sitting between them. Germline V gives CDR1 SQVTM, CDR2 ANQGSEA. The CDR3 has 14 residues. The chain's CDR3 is CSVVPGPTNYGYTF. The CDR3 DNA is TGCAGCGTGGTCCCCGGGCCGACAAACTATGGCTACACCTTC.

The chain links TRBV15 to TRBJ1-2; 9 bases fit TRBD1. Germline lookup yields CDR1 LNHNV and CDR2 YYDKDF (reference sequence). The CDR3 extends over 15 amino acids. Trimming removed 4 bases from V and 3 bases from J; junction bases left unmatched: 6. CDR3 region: CATSMGQGSYYGYTF. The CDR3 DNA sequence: TGTGCCACCAGCATGGGACAGGGTTCGTACTATGGCTACACCTTC.

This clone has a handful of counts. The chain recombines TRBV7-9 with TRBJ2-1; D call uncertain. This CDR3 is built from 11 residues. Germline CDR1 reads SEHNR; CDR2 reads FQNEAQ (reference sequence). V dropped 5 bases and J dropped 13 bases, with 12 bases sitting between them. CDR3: CASSPSLPQFF. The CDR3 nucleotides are TGTGCCAGCAGCCCTAGTCTCCCCCAGTTCTTC.